This T cell receptor (beta chain) derives from a study of shared clonotypes between healthy human individuals. The assay was immunoSEQ multiplex PCR, and TCRdb's table has in-frame clones only and misses some. The data show 2 million to 2.5 million clones, 80% to 95% seen once. From germline, CDR1 is SGHRS and CDR2 YFSETQ. The CDR3 has 13 amino acids. The germline V and J ends were trimmed by 5 bases and 2 bases, with 9 bases remaining between them. This chain joins TRBV5-1 and TRBJ2-3; TRBD1 is a possible D gene (5 bases). This TCR was sampled from a man in his late teens or twenties in good health. Some clones in this sample may be carry-over from other donors' samples. The source material was naive CD4+ T cells from PBMCs. The subset denotes: CD45RA+ positively selected. The CDR3 sequence: CASRWGDTDTQYF. CDR3 sequence (DNA): TGCGCCAGCAGGTGGGGCGACACAGATACGCAGTATTTT. The entire variable domain, with the rest obtained from reference TRBV5-1 and TRBJ2-3, is as follows: KAGVTQTPRYLIKTRGQQVTLSCSPISGHRSVSWYQQTPGQGLQFLFEYFSETQRNKGNFPGRFSGRQFSNSRSEMNVSTLELGDSALYLCASRWGDTDTQYFGPGTRLTVL.